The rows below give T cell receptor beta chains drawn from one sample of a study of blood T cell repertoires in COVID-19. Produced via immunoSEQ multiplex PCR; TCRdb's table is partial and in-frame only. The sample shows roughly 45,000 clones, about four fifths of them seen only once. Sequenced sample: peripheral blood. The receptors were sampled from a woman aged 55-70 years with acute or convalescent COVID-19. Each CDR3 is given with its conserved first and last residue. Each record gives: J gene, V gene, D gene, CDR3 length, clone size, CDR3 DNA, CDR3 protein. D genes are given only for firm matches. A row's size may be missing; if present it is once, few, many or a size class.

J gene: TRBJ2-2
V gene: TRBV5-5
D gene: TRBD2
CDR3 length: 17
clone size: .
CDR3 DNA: TGTGCCAGCAGCCCCGGGACTAGCGGGGGGGTCACCGGGGAGCTGTTTTTT
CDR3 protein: CASSPGTSGGVTGELFF

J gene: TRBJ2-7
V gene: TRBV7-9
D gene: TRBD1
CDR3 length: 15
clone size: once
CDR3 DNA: TGTGCCAGCAGCCGCCCGGGACAGGGGATCCACGAGCAGTACTTC
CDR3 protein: CASSRPGQGIHEQYF

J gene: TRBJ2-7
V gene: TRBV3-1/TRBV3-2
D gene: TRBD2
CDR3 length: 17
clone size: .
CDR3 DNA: TGTGCCAGCAGCCAAGGGACTAGCGGGGGGTACTCCTACGAGCAGTACTTC
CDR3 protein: CASSQGTSGGYSYEQYF

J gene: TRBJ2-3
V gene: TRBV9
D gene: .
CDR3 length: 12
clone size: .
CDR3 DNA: TGTGCCAGCAGCGTAGAACAAGATACGCAGTATTTT
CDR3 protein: CASSVEQDTQYF

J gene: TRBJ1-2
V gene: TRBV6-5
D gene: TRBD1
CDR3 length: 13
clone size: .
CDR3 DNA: TGTGCCAGCAGCTCGGGACAGACCTATGGCTACACCTTC
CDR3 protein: CASSSGQTYGYTF

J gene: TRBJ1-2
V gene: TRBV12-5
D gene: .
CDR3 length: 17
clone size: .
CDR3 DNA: TGTGCTAGTGGTTTGGGGACAAACGCAATTTTCGACTATGGCTACACCTTC
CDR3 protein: CASGLGTNAIFDYGYTF

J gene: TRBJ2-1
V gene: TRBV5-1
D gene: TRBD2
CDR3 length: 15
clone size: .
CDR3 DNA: TGCGCCAGCAGCCCGGACTTCACGGGAGGCAATGAGCAGTTCTTC
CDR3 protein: CASSPDFTGGNEQFF

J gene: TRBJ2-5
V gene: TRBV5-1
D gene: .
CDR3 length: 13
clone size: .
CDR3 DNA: TGCGCCAGCAGCCGACTTGTCCAAGAGACCCAGTACTTC
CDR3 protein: CASSRLVQETQYF

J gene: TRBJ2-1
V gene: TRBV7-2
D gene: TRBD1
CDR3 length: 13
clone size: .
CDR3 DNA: TGTGCCAGCAGTAAGGACAGGGTAAACGAGCAGTTCTTC
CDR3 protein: CASSKDRVNEQFF

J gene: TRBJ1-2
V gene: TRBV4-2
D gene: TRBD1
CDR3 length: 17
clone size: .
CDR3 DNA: TGTGCCAGCAGCCAGGACCCCCCGGACAGGGGTGGCTATGGCTACACCTTC
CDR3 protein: CASSQDPPDRGGYGYTF

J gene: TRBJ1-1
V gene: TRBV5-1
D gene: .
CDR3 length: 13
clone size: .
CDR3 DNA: TGCGCCAGCAGCTTGTCGGGGATAGCTGAAGCTTTCTTT
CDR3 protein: CASSLSGIAEAFF

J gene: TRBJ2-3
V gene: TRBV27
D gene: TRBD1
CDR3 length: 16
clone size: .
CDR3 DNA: TGTGCCAGCAGTCCACACAGGGGTATAAGCACAGATACGCAGTATTTT
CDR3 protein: CASSPHRGISTDTQYF

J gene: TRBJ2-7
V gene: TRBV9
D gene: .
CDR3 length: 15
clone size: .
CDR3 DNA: TGTGCCAGCAGCGTAGGGGCAGGGGTCTCCTACGAGCAGTACTTC
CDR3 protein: CASSVGAGVSYEQYF

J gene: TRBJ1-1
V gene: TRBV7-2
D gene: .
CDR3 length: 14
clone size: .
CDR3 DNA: TGTGCCAGCAGCCAACAGGGCCTGAACACTGAAGCTTTCTTT
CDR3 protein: CASSQQGLNTEAFF

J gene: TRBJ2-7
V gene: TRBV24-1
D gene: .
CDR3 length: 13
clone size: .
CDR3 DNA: TGTGCCACCAGTGACTGGGACCGACAGGAACAGTACTTC
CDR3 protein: CATSDWDRQEQYF

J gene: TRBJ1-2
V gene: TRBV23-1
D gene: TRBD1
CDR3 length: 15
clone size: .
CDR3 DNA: TGCGCCAGCAGTCAATCAGGACAGGGGGCGTGTGGCTACACCTTC
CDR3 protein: CASSQSGQGACGYTF

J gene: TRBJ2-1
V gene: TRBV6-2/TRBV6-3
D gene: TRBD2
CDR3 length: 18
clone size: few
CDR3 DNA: TGTGCCAGCAGTTACTCCCTAGCGGGGGCCCGCTCCTACAATGAGCAGTTCTTC
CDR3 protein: CASSYSLAGARSYNEQFF

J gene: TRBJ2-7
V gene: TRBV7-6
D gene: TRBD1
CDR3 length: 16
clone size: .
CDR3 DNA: TGTGCCAGCAGCCTTACTGGGACAGGGGTATTCCACGAGCAGTACTTC
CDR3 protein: CASSLTGTGVFHEQYF

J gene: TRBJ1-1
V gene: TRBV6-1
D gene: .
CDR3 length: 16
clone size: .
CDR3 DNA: TGTGCCAGCAGTGAAGGCGGGGTAGGGATGAACACTGAAGCTTTCTTT
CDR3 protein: CASSEGGVGMNTEAFF

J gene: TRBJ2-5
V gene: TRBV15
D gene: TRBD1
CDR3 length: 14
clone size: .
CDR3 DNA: TGTGCCACCAGCAGAAGGGACAGCAAAGAGACCCAGTACTTC
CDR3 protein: CATSRRDSKETQYF

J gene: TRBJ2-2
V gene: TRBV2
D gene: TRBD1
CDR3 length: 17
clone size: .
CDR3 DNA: TGTGCCAGCAGGGGACCGGGACAGGGCCCGAACACCGGGGAGCTGTTTTTT
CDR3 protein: CASRGPGQGPNTGELFF

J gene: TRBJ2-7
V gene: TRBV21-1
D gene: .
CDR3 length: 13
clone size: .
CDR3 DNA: TGTGCCAGTCGTCGGGGAGAAGGCTACGAGCAGTACTTC
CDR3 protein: CASRRGEGYEQYF

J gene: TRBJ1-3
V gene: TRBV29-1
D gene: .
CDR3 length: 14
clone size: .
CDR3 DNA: TGCAGCGTTGATTCGAACGGGGTTGGAAACACCATATATTTT
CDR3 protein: CSVDSNGVGNTIYF

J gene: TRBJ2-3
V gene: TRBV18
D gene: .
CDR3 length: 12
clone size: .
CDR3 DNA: TGTGCCAGCTCACCGAAGGGGGATACGCAGTATTTT
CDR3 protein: CASSPKGDTQYF

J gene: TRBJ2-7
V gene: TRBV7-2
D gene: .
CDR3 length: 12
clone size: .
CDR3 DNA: TGTGCCAGCAGCTCCTCAGAGGGCGAGCAGTACTTC
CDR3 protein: CASSSSEGEQYF

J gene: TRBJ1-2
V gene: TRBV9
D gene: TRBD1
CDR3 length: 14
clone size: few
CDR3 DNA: TGTGCCAGCAGCGAAGCAGGGGGAAACTATGGCTACACCTTC
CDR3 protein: CASSEAGGNYGYTF

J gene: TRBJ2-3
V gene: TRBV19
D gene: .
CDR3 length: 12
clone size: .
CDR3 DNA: TGTGCCAGTAGTACGGGTGAGGATACGCAGTATTTT
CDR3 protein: CASSTGEDTQYF

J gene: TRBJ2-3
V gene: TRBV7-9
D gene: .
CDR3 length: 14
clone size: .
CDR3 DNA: TGTGCCAGCAGCTTAATCGACTCCACAGATACGCAGTATTTT
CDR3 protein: CASSLIDSTDTQYF

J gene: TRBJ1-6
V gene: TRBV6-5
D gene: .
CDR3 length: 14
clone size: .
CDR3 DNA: TGTGCCAGCAGTTACCCAGGGATGAATTCACCCCTCCACTTT
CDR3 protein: CASSYPGMNSPLHF

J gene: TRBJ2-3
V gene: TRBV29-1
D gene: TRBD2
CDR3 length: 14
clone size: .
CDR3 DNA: TGCAGCGAATCGGGACTAGCGGACACAGATACGCAGTATTTT
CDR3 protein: CSESGLADTDTQYF

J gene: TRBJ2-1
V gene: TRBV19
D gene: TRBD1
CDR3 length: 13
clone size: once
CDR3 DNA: TGTGCCAGCAGAGACAGGGGGGTCAATGAGCAGTTCTTC
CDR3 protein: CASRDRGVNEQFF

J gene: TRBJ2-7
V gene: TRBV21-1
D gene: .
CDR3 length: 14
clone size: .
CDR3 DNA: TGTGCCAGCAGCGTCCGGGACACCTCCAACGAGCAGTACTTC
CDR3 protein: CASSVRDTSNEQYF

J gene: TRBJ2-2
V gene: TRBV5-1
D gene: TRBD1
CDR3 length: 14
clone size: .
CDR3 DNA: TGCGCCAGCAGTCCGGGACAGGACACCGGGGAGCTGTTTTTT
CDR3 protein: CASSPGQDTGELFF

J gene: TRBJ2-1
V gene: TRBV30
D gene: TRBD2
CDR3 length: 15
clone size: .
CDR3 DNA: TGTGCCTGGAGTGTATTGGGGGGGGTGTACAATGAGCAGTTCTTC
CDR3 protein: CAWSVLGGVYNEQFF

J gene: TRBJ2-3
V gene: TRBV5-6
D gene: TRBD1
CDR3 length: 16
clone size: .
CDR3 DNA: TGTGCCAGCAGCTTGAGGGTTGGGACAGCGACAGATACGCAGTATTTT
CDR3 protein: CASSLRVGTATDTQYF

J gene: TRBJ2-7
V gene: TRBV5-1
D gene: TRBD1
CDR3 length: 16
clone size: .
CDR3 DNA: TGCGCCAGCAGCCCCCAGACAGGGGTTCGGTCCTACGAGCAGTACTTC
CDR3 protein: CASSPQTGVRSYEQYF

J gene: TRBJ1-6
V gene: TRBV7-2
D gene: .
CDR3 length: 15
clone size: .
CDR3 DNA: TGTGCCAGCAGCTACCCCCCCGGGGATAATTCACCCCTCCACTTT
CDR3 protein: CASSYPPGDNSPLHF

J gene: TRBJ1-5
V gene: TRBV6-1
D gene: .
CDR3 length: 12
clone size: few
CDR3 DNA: TGTGCCAGCAGTGAACCGCCCGGGCCCCAGCATTTT
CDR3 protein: CASSEPPGPQHF

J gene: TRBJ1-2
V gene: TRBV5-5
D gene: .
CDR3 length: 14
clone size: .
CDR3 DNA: TGTGCCAGCAGCCGCCCCCCAGGGACTTGGGGCTACACCTTC
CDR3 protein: CASSRPPGTWGYTF

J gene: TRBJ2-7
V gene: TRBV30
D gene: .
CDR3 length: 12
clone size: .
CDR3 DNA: TGTGCCTGGAGTGTACAGCTCTACGAGCAGTACTTC
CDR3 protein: CAWSVQLYEQYF

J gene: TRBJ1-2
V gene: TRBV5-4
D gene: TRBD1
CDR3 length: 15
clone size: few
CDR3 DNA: TGTGCCAGCAGTCCGACAGGGGGCGTCTTCTATGGCTACACCTTC
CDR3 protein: CASSPTGGVFYGYTF

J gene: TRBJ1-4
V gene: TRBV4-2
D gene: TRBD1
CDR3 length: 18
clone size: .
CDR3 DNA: TGTGCCAGCAGCCAAGAGTGGGGACAGGGTGATTTCAGGGAAAAACTGTTTTTT
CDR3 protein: CASSQEWGQGDFREKLFF

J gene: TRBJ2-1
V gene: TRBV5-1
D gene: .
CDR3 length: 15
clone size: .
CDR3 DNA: TGCGCCAGCAGCTTGGAGACTATTACCGACAATGAGCAGTTCTTC
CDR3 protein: CASSLETITDNEQFF

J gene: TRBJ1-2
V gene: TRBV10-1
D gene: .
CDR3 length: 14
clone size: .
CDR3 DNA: TGCGCCAGCGGGACGGCCGGGGGAGTCTATGGCTACACCTTC
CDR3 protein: CASGTAGGVYGYTF

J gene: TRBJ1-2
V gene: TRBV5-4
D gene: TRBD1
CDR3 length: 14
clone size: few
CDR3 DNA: TGTGCCAGCAGCGAAACGGACAGGGGATATGGCTACACCTTC
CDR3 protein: CASSETDRGYGYTF